This TCR beta chain was found in a study of T cell responses to AZD1222 COVID-19 vaccine. Whole-study results and caveats: Spike-wide vaccine-associated CD4 TCRs dominated at 160-218 and 743-854. Seropositive status at baseline applied to only a handful of AZD1222 recipients. White British people made up most donors, females outnumbered males, and clonal diversity was possibly underestimated. An increase in Spike-specific TCR breadth and depth was observed after two AZD1222 doses.

On this clone: The antigen is undetermined.

The germline CDR1 and CDR2 sequences are KGHDR and SFDVKD. The CDR3 is 16 residues long. V trimming: 2 bases; J trimming: 2 bases; junction bases outside the gene matches: 7. Here immunoSEQ multiplex PCR was the method, and the copy in TCRdb shows in-frame clones only, minus some. Counted here are about 100,000 clones, approximately 88% occurring once; the ten biggest clones make up around 9%. The sequencing here drew on peripheral blood, taken on day 0 of AZD1222 vaccination. The chain carries TRBV24-1 and TRBJ1-2; 7 bases align to TRBD1. This sequence originates from an adult in good health. The CDR3 sequence is CATSDSTVDRNYGYTF. The CDR3 DNA is TGTGCCACCAGTGATTCCACCGTGGACAGGAACTATGGCTACACCTTC.